This TCR beta chain comes out of a study of cytomegalovirus exposure and HLA in healthy donors. As for this clone: Its specificity is unknown.

This CDR3 contains 15 residues. The ends lost 5 bases at V and 4 bases at J; junction bases unmatched: 8. In germline, CDR1 is SEHNR, CDR2 FQNEAQ (reference sequence). Researchers ran the PCR with 60 Vbeta and 13 Jbeta primers. TCRdb's table, derived via immunoSEQ multiplex PCR, lists solely in-frame clones and lacks some. The sample comprises about 88,000 clones, roughly 71% of which are singletons, and around 5.3% rests with the top ten. General study findings and limits: Rarity held for most TCR sequences, but there were some public TCRs that occurred in many donors.

Sequencing used PBMCs. This chain links TRBV7-9 with TRBJ2-5; 9 positions match TRBD1. The TCR was taken from a woman aged 40 to 50 in good health and CMV-seronegative. CDR3 nucleotides: TGTGCCAGCAGCAAGAACAGGGGGCGTCTAGAGACCCAGTACTTC. Amino acid sequence: CASSKNRGRLETQYF.